This T cell receptor (beta chain) was sequenced in a study of cytomegalovirus exposure and HLA in healthy donors. The sample holds one count of this clone. Here immunoSEQ multiplex PCR was the method, and the copy in TCRdb shows in-frame clones only, minus some. The profile covers around 200,000 clones, with roughly 81% appearing a single time and around 1.2% taken by the ten largest. The V end was cut by 1 base, the J end by 2 bases, with 12 bases between. This CDR3 has 14 residues. CDR1 SQVTM and CDR2 ANQGSEA come from the germline V gene. The chain carries TRBV29-1 and TRBJ2-7, with D perhaps matching TRBD2 (5 bases). The sequence derives from a woman aged 25 to 39 in good health and CMV-seronegative. Sample: PBMCs. DNA of the CDR3: TGCAGCGTTGAAGTTTCGGGGATTACCTACGAGCAGTACTTC. Its protein product is CSVEVSGITYEQYF.